The 14 T cell receptor beta chains in this list originate from one sample, sequenced in a study of blood T cell repertoires in COVID-19. Measured with immunoSEQ multiplex PCR; TCRdb has only the in-frame clones, and not every one. The sample includes 70,000 or so clones, around four fifths of them seen just once. The sequencing sample was made of peripheral blood. These receptors all stem from a human donor in a cohort sampled during active COVID-19.

This clone was seen just once. The V gene is TRBV29-1, the J gene TRBJ1-1; 11 bases agree with TRBD1. CDR1 and CDR2 (germline): SQVTM, ANQGSEA. The CDR3 is made up of 13 amino acids. With V trimmed by 6 bases and J by 3 bases, 3 bases remained unmatched. CDR3 amino acids: CSVGQGEYTEAFF. The CDR3 DNA follows: TGCAGCGTGGGACAGGGGGAATACACTGAAGCTTTCTTT. The entire variable domain, with the rest obtained from reference TRBV29-1 and TRBJ1-1, is as follows: SAVISQKPSRDICQRGTSLTIQCQVDSQVTMMFWYRQQPGQSLTLIATANQGSEATYESGFVIDKFPISRPNLTFSTLTVSNMSPEDSSIYLCSVGQGEYTEAFFGQGTRLTVV.

The rearrangement links TRBV7-2 to TRBJ1-1; D unclear. Germline CDR1 is SGHTA and CDR2 is FQGNSA. The CDR3 runs 13 residues. The V gene lost 1 base and the J gene lost 1 base, with 4 bases spanning the gap. CDR3 in amino acids: CASSLGQNTEAFF. The CDR3 bases are TGTGCCAGCAGCTTAGGACAGAACACTGAAGCTTTCTTT.

The chain recombines TRBV7-9 with TRBJ2-2; 8 nucleotides line up with TRBD1. After removal of 8 bases from V and 0 bases from J, the junction contained 8 bases not matched to a gene. CDR3 length: 16 amino acids. CDR1 is SEHNR and CDR2 is FQNEAQ in the germline V gene (reference sequence). The CDR3 is CASRSQGASNTGELFF. The CDR3 bases are TGTGCCAGCCGGAGTCAGGGGGCCTCGAACACCGGGGAGCTGTTTTTT.

The chain carries TRBV5-1 and TRBJ2-5; the match to TRBD2 covers 7 bases. CDR1 SGHRS and CDR2 YFSETQ come from the germline V gene. The ends lost 6 bases at V and 4 bases at J; junction bases unmatched: 18. CDR3 length equals 17 residues. The CDR3 DNA follows: TGCGCCAGCACCTTAGGTCTGAGCGGGGAGGGTTCAGAGACCCAGTACTTC. This translates into CASTLGLSGEGSETQYF.

The chain carries TRBV12-3 or TRBV12-4 and TRBJ2-7; D is possibly TRBD2 (5 bases). The V gene lost 3 bases and the J gene lost 1 base, with 7 bases spanning the gap. The CDR3 is made up of 13 amino acids. CDR3: CASSFGESYEQYF. The CDR3 nucleotides read TGTGCCAGCAGTTTCGGGGAGTCCTACGAGCAGTACTTC.

J is TRBJ1-5 and V is TRBV18; the D is unclear. Per germline, CDR1 KGHSH and CDR2 LQKENI. There are 13 residues in the CDR3. Deletions cut 2 bases from V and 6 bases from J, with 8 bases between. The DNA of the CDR3 is TGTGCCAGCTCACCAGGGGAGGGTCAGCCCCAGCATTTT. Translating gives CASSPGEGQPQHF. The variable domain in full, completed from reference TRBV18 and TRBJ1-5, reads NAGVMQNPRHLVRRRGQEARLRCSPMKGHSHVYWYRQLPEEGLKFMVYLQKENIIDESGMPKERFSAEFPKEGPSILRIQQVVRGDSAAYFCASSPGEGQPQHFGDGTRLSIL.

This chain uses TRBV18 with TRBJ1-2; TRBD1 agrees at 7 bases. CDR3 length: 13 amino acids. Per germline, CDR1 KGHSH and CDR2 LQKENI. J lost 6 bases, V lost 3 bases, and 4 bases had no gene match. The CDR3 region is CASSPGTDHGYTF. The CDR3 nucleotides read TGTGCCAGCTCACCCGGGACAGACCATGGCTACACCTTC.

This chain links TRBV27 with TRBJ2-7; 9 bases match TRBD1. CDR1 and CDR2 (germline): MNHEY, SMNVEV (reference sequence). The CDR3 spans 14 residues. J gave up 0 bases and V 7 bases, and 4 bases lay outside the gene matches. The CDR3 region has the DNA TGTGCCAGCAAGCCGGGACAGGGCTCCTACGAGCAGTACTTC. Its protein is CASKPGQGSYEQYF.

The chain combines TRBV3-1 (or the pseudogene TRBV3-2) with TRBJ2-7; D call uncertain. The CDR3 length is 12 residues. Germline V gene lookup returns CDR1 LGHDT and CDR2 YNNKEL (reference sequence). V shed 0 bases and J shed 4 bases, with 4 bases lying between them. This chain's CDR3 is CASSQDSYEQYF. The DNA for the CDR3 is TGTGCCAGCAGCCAAGATAGTTACGAGCAGTACTTC.

V and J are TRBV4-3 and TRBJ2-5, with D perhaps TRBD2 (5 bases). This CDR3 is 15 amino acids long. The ends were cut back, 4 bases at V and 5 bases at J, with 17 bases in the middle. From germline, CDR1 is LGHNA and CDR2 YSLEER. CDR3 residues: CASSPTVTGGETQYF. In nucleotides, the CDR3 is TGCGCCAGCAGCCCCACCGTAACGGGCGGGGAGACCCAGTACTTC.

V is TRBV28 and J is TRBJ2-7; 7 bases match TRBD2. CDR1 is MDHEN and CDR2 is SYDVKM in the germline V gene. The CDR3 is made up of 17 amino acids. The trim removed 5 bases at V and 5 bases at J, leaving 18 bases unmatched. The CDR3 loop reads CASSNGFSVRESHEQYF. The CDR3 region has the DNA TGTGCCAGCAGTAATGGATTCAGTGTGCGGGAGTCTCACGAGCAGTACTTC.

The V call is TRBV6-5, the J call TRBJ2-4, with unresolved D. The CDR3 is made up of 13 amino acids. Trimming stripped 10 bases from V and 2 bases from J, with 12 bases between. Germline CDR1 reads MNHEY; CDR2 reads SVGAGI. Here the CDR3 DNA reads TGTGCCACCTTAGCTGGAACCAAAAACATTCAGTACTTC. This encodes CATLAGTKNIQYF.

The rearrangement uses TRBV9 and TRBJ2-1; D possibly corresponds to TRBD1 (5 bases). The germline gives CDR1 SGDLS, CDR2 YYNGEE. The CDR3 loop spans 12 amino acids. Trimming shortened V by 3 bases and J by 7 bases, and 8 bases separated the two germline ends. In nucleotides, the CDR3 is TGTGCCAGCAGCGACACAGGAAATGAGCAGTTCTTC. It translates to CASSDTGNEQFF.

The V call is TRBV7-3, the J call TRBJ2-1, with 7 bases identical to TRBD2. Looked up from germline, CDR1 is SGHTA and CDR2 is FQGTGA. V dropped 4 bases and J dropped 8; count of bases not matched to a gene: 14. This CDR3 spans 16 amino acids. The CDR3 here is CASSSSGLVGLDEQFF. The CDR3 region has the DNA TGTGCCAGCAGCTCCTCCGGACTAGTAGGTTTGGATGAGCAGTTCTTC.